The 5 T cell receptor beta chains in this list originate from one sample, sequenced in a study of OX40 agonist ivuxolimab in advanced cancers. Method: immunoSEQ multiplex PCR; TCRdb's copy keeps in-frame clones and lacks some. The table lists approximately 77,000 clones, about four fifths of them singletons, with 0.45% to 0.65% in the top ten. Material: CD4+ or CD8+ T cells sorted from blood, obtained in a trial of the OX40 agonist ivuxolimab. The receptors derive from an adult with an advanced solid tumor such as melanoma, head and neck, liver or kidney cancer.

The chain combines TRBV7-8 with TRBJ1-1, with unresolved D. V dropped 5 bases and J dropped 5 bases, with 15 bases sitting between them. This CDR3 spans 14 amino acids. Germline assignment: CDR1 SGHVS and CDR2 FQNEAQ. The CDR3 DNA reads as TGTGCCAGCAGCCCCCGAGATGGGTGGACTGAAGCTTTCTTT. Protein product: CASSPRDGWTEAFF.

This chain joins TRBV4-3 and TRBJ1-3; TRBD1 aligns across 10 bases. Per the germline V gene, CDR1 is LGHNA and CDR2 is YSLEER. The J segment lost 4 bases and the V segment lost 0 bases, leaving 3 bases of the junction unmatched. The length of the CDR3 is 16 residues. Written as DNA, the CDR3 is TGCGCCAGCAGCCAAGACAAGACAGGGGGCGGAAACACCATATATTTT. Amino acid sequence: CASSQDKTGGGNTIYF.

The V call is TRBV5-1, the J call TRBJ2-1; D possibly corresponds to TRBD1 (6 bases). V was trimmed by 2 bases and J by 12 bases, leaving 18 bases between them. Germline V lookup: CDR1 SGHRS, CDR2 YFSETQ. This CDR3 comprises 14 residues. The CDR3 loop is CASSLDAGAFGQFF. CDR3 DNA sequence: TGCGCCAGCAGCTTAGATGCAGGGGCTTTTGGGCAGTTCTTC. Together with reference TRBV5-1 and TRBJ2-1, the CDR3 gives the full variable domain: KAGVTQTPRYLIKTRGQQVTLSCSPISGHRSVSWYQQTPGQGLQFLFEYFSETQRNKGNFPGRFSGRQFSNSRSEMNVSTLELGDSALYLCASSLDAGAFGQFFGPGTRLTVL.

The J gene is TRBJ1-4, the V gene TRBV28, with 8 bases fitting TRBD1. Germline lookup yields CDR1 MDHEN and CDR2 SYDVKM. Trimming at V came to 7 bases and at J to 8 bases, leaving 12 bases not matched to a gene. The CDR3 contains 15 residues. For the CDR3, the DNA is TGTGCCAGCACCCCTTTCGGGGACAGGTACGAAAAACTGTTTTTT. This gives the protein CASTPFGDRYEKLFF.

This clone was counted a single time. The V and J genes are TRBV29-1 and TRBJ2-3, with D possibly matching TRBD1 (6 bases). Trimming stripped 3 bases from V and 1 base from J, with 11 bases between. The CDR3 contains 14 residues. Germline values: CDR1 SQVTM, CDR2 ANQGSEA. CDR3 loop: CSVDRGGGTDTQYF. The CDR3 DNA is TGCAGCGTTGACAGGGGTGGGGGCACAGATACGCAGTATTTT.